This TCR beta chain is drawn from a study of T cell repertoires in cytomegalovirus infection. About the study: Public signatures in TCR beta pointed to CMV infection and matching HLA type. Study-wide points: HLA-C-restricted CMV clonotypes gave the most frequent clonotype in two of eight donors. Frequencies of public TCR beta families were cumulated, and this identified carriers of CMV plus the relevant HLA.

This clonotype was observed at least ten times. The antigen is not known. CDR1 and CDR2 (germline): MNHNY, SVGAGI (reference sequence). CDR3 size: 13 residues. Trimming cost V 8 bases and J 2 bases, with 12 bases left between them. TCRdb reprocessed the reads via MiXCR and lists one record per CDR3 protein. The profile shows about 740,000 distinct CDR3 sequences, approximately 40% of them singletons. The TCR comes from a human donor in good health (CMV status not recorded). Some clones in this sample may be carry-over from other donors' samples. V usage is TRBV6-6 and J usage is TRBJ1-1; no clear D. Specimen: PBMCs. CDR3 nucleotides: TGTGCCAGCGGGCGCCCCACCAACACTGAAGCTTTCTTT. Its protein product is CASGRPTNTEAFF.